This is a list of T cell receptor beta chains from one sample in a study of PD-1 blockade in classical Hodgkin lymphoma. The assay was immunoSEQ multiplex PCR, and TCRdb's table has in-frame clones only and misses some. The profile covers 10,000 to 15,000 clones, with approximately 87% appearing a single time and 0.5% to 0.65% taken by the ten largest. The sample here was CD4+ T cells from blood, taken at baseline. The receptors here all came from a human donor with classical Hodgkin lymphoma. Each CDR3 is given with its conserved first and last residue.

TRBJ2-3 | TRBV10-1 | CASSGIEIGTDTQYF
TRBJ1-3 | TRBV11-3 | CASSPGGTIYF
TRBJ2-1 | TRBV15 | CATSREGTSGRAMVFF
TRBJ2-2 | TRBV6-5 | CASSSGGVYTGELFF
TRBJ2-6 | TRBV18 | CASSMDSPSGANVLTF
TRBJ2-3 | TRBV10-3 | CAISESSTDTQYF
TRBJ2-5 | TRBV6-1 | CASRDRDSQETQYF
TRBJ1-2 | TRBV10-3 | CAIRGTVEDYGYTF
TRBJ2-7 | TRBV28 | CASSLGYEQYF
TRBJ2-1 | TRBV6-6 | CASSYTAKTGSNEQFF
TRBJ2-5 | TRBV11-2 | CASSPWAGQGGETQYF
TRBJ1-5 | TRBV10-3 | CAIKRGGNQPQHF
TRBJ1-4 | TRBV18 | CASSPPRQGLGNEKLFF
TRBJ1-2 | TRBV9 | CASSPSGTEYGYTF
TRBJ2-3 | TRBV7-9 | CASIGADTQYF
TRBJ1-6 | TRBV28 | CASSTGNSPLHF
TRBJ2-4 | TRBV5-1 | CASSTAASEGQYF
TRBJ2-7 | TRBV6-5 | CASRRTGDAYEQYF
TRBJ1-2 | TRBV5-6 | CASSLEDYGYTF
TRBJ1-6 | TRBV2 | CASSTRERNSPLHF
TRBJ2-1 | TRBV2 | CARRTSGGAYEQFF
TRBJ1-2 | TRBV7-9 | CASSQGTGDANYGYTF
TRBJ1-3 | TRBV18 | CASSPGSLIGNTIYF
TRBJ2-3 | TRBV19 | CASSQTSGAADTQYF
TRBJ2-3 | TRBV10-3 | CAISESGQKISSTDTQYF
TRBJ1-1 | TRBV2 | CASSEDGTGYLNTEAFF
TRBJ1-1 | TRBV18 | CASSPQANTEAFF
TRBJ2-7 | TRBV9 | CASSGGLAGGLEQYF
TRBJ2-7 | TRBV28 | CASRPGQVVYEQYF